Listed below are T cell receptor beta chains from one sample, sequenced in a study of CD8 T cells in ankylosing spondylitis. TCRdb re-called the 5' RACE reads through MiXCR, storing one row per CDR3 protein. This sample carries around 300,000 distinct CDR3 sequences, more than 20% of them seen once, and the ten largest clones take under 4%. Sequencing was done on a sample of blood, either unsorted or a sorted T cell fraction (not recorded which). These receptor sequences come from a female donor with ankylosing spondylitis or in good health (not recorded which). CDR3s include the opening cysteine and the closing phenylalanine or tryptophan. D genes are given only for firm matches. Clone size is not always given. Where it is, it says once, few, many or a class for expanded clones.

D gene,clone size,V gene,J gene,CDR3 protein,CDR3 DNA
.,many,TRBV20-1,TRBJ1-6,CSAISRDWFSPLHF,TGCAGTGCTATTTCCCGGGACTGGTTTTCACCCCTCCACTTT
TRBD2,.,TRBV20-1,TRBJ2-7,CSATVAGGPSYEQYF,TGCAGTGCTACCGTAGCGGGAGGACCCTCCTACGAGCAGTACTTC
.,.,TRBV12-5,TRBJ2-1,CASGAGPQFF,TGTGCTAGTGGAGCGGGTCCGCAGTTCTTC
.,.,TRBV20-1,TRBJ1-1,CSAWTRGRVGAFF,TGCAGTGCTTGGACCAGGGGTCGAGTGGGAGCTTTCTTT
TRBD1,.,TRBV4-2,TRBJ2-7,CASSLRDRGPYEQYF,TGTGCCAGCAGCCTCCGGGACAGGGGCCCCTACGAGCAGTACTTC
.,.,TRBV7-9,TRBJ2-2,CASITGINTGELFF,TGTGCCAGCATTACAGGGATTAACACCGGGGAGCTGTTTTTT
.,few,TRBV6-1,TRBJ2-2,CASSRSWGEGSTGELFF,TGTGCCAGCAGTCGGTCGTGGGGGGAAGGATCCACCGGGGAGCTGTTTTTT
TRBD2,many,TRBV4-2,TRBJ2-3,CASSQASGGSTDTQYF,TGTGCCAGCAGCCAAGCTAGCGGAGGGAGCACAGATACGCAGTATTTT
.,.,TRBV6-4,TRBJ2-1,CASSGSWGATQFF,TGTGCCAGCAGTGGATCCTGGGGGGCGACGCAGTTCTTC
.,.,TRBV11-1,TRBJ2-2,CASSLTGANTGELFF,TGTGCCAGCAGCTTAACGGGAGCTAACACCGGGGAGCTGTTTTTT
.,many,TRBV29-1,TRBJ1-1,CSGLGHTEAFF,TGCAGCGGCCTTGGGCACACTGAAGCTTTCTTT
.,few,TRBV20-1,TRBJ2-3,CSARYQGWGDTQYF,TGCAGTGCTAGGTATCAGGGTTGGGGAGATACGCAGTATTTT
.,.,TRBV7-2,TRBJ2-1,CASSRTGTSSYNEQFF,TGTGCCAGCAGCCGGACCGGGACGAGCTCCTACAATGAGCAGTTCTTC
.,.,TRBV20-1,TRBJ1-1,CSARPPGFTEAFF,TGCAGTGCTAGACCGCCGGGGTTCACTGAAGCTTTCTTT
.,.,TRBV11-1,TRBJ2-7,CASSPSLPRGAVSYEQYF,TGTGCCAGCAGCCCATCCCTGCCGAGGGGGGCAGTCTCCTACGAGCAGTACTTC
TRBD1,.,TRBV5-1,TRBJ1-2,CASSLIGTDGYTF,TGCGCCAGCAGCTTAATCGGGACAGATGGCTACACCTTC
TRBD1,many,TRBV7-6,TRBJ2-7,CASSLGTGSYEQYF,TGTGCCAGCAGCTTAGGGACAGGTTCCTACGAGCAGTACTTC
TRBD1,many,TRBV30,TRBJ1-5,CAWSAGQGRHF,TGTGCCTGGAGTGCCGGACAGGGTAGGCATTTT
TRBD2,.,TRBV10-3,TRBJ2-1,CAIQQRELTYNEQFF,TGTGCCATCCAGCAGCGGGAATTGACCTACAATGAGCAGTTCTTC
.,.,TRBV6-5,TRBJ1-3,CASSYAGRSGNTIYF,TGTGCCAGCAGTTACGCGGGGCGCTCTGGAAACACCATATATTTT
.,few,TRBV28,TRBJ2-4,CASSSAGQPLAKNIQYF,TGTGCCAGCAGTTCCGCGGGGCAGCCGCTAGCCAAAAACATTCAGTACTTC
.,.,TRBV3-1,TRBJ1-5,CASSQVAMGPQHF,TGTGCCAGCAGCCAAGTTGCAATGGGGCCCCAGCATTTT
.,.,TRBV4-2,TRBJ2-6,CASSRDRDSGANVLTF,TGTGCCAGCAGCCGAGACAGAGACTCTGGGGCCAACGTCCTGACTTTC
TRBD1,.,TRBV30,TRBJ2-1,CAQRGRIYNEQFF,TGTGCTCAAAGGGGGCGGATCTACAATGAGCAGTTCTTC
TRBD1,few,TRBV12-3/TRBV12-4,TRBJ2-7,CASSLDTGGRYEQYF,TGTGCCAGCAGTTTAGATACAGGGGGCCGGTACGAGCAGTACTTC
TRBD1,many,TRBV5-1,TRBJ2-1,CASSLQGAQHNEQFF,TGCGCCAGCAGCTTGCAGGGGGCTCAACACAATGAGCAGTTCTTC
.,few,TRBV7-2,TRBJ1-1,CASSLARGTEAFF,TGTGCCAGCAGCTTAGCGAGGGGAACAGAAGCTTTCTTT
.,.,TRBV5-1,TRBJ1-2,CASSLGPTDGYTF,TGCGCCAGCAGCTTAGGCCCCACAGACGGCTACACCTTC
.,.,TRBV6-2/TRBV6-3,TRBJ1-2,CASSYNQGSYGYTF,TGTGCCAGCAGTTACAACCAGGGAAGCTATGGCTACACTTTC
TRBD2,.,TRBV20-1,TRBJ2-3,CSASMGPSGTWIDTQYF,TGCAGTGCTAGTATGGGGCCCAGCGGGACCTGGATAGATACGCAGTATTTT
.,few,TRBV6-2/TRBV6-3,TRBJ2-7,CASSYPPVEQYF,TGTGCCAGCAGTTACCCTCCCGTGGAGCAGTACTTC
.,.,TRBV2,TRBJ2-5,CASSVGGNVETQYF,TGTGCCAGCAGTGTGGGGGGCAATGTAGAGACCCAGTACTTC
TRBD2,.,TRBV5-4,TRBJ2-4,CASSLAGMDIQYF,TGTGCCAGCAGCTTAGCGGGGATGGACATTCAGTACTTC
.,few,TRBV2,TRBJ2-3,CASKVMPSSTDTQYF,TGTGCCAGCAAGGTTATGCCTTCTAGCACAGATACGCAGTATTTT
.,many,TRBV20-1,TRBJ2-5,CSARMVAGSRQETQYF,TGCAGTGCTAGAATGGTAGCAGGGAGCCGCCAAGAGACCCAGTACTTC
TRBD2,.,TRBV7-2,TRBJ2-2,CASSLVGTSRTGELFF,TGTGCCAGCAGCTTAGTGGGGACTAGTCGGACCGGGGAGCTGTTTTTT
.,.,TRBV7-2,TRBJ2-3,CASSLRRGGRTDTQYF,TGTGCCAGCAGCTTACGCAGGGGGGGGCGCACAGATACGCAGTATTTT
.,.,TRBV15,TRBJ2-2,CATSAGANTGELFF,TGTGCCACCAGTGCAGGGGCGAACACCGGGGAGCTGTTTTTT
TRBD2,few,TRBV4-2,TRBJ2-3,CASSQVLADGTDTQYF,TGTGCCAGCAGCCAAGTCCTAGCGGACGGCACAGATACGCAGTATTTT
.,few,TRBV10-3,TRBJ2-1,CAIRTGDNNEQFF,TGTGCCATCAGGACAGGAGACAACAATGAGCAGTTCTTC